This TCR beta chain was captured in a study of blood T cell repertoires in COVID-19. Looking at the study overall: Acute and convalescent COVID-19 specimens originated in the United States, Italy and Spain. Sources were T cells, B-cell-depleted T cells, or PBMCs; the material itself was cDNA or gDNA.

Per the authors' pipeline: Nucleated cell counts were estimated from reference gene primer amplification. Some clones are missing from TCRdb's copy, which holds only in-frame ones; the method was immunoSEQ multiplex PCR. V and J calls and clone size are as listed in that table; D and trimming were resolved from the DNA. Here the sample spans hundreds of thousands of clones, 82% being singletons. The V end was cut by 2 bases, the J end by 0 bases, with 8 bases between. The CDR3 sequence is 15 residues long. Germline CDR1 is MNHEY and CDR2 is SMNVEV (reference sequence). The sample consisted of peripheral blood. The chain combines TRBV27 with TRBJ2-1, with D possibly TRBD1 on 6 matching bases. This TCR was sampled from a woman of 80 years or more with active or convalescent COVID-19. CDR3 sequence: CASSLDRSSYNEQFF. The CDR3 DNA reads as TGTGCCAGCAGTTTAGACAGGAGCTCCTACAATGAGCAGTTCTTC.